This record covers a single TCR beta chain. No antigen is known for it. The data were taken from a study of graft-versus-host responses after intestinal transplantation. Notes on the study in general: Allograft graft-versus-host to host-versus-graft clonal ratios ran high in patients with graft-donor T cell macrochimerism.

J gave up 7 bases and V 3 bases, and 6 bases lay outside the gene matches. CDR3 length: 14 amino acids. Germline-derived CDR1 and CDR2 are MNHEY and SMNVEV (reference sequence). Generated by immunoSEQ multiplex PCR, the TCRdb table keeps only in-frame clones and is missing some. In the table there are some 100,000 clones, 85% to 95% of which are singletons. The sequence was obtained from a human donor who was the organ donor for an intestinal transplant. The source material was unstimulated CD8+ T cells sorted from spleen or lymph node cells, sampled before transplant. The genes are TRBV27 and TRBJ1-1; 9 nucleotides line up with TRBD1. The CDR3: CASSLDRGHVEAFF. The DNA for the CDR3 is TGTGCCAGCAGTTTGGACAGGGGTCACGTTGAAGCTTTCTTT.